Presented here are 29 T cell receptor beta chains from one specimen sequenced in a study of identical twins. In TCRdb, the 5' RACE reads were re-called with MiXCR into one record per CDR3 protein. This table holds about 220,000 distinct CDR3 sequences, around a tenth found once. Material: memory (CD45RO+) T cells sorted from blood. These receptors all stem from a woman aged 18-29 years in good health.

The genes are TRBV5-1 and TRBJ2-3; 16 bases agree with TRBD2. J lost 2 bases, V lost 0 bases, and 3 bases had no gene match. This CDR3 comprises 18 residues. Germline V CDR1 and CDR2: SGHRS, YFSETQ. CDR3 protein: CASSLEGLAGGITDTQYF. In DNA, the CDR3 is TGCGCCAGCAGCTTGGAGGGACTAGCGGGGGGGATCACAGATACGCAGTATTTT.

This chain joins TRBV19 and TRBJ1-5, with no clear D. Per the germline V gene, CDR1 is LNHDA and CDR2 is SQIVND (reference sequence). This CDR3 has 15 residues. V lost 6 bases and J lost 2, with 14 bases in between. The CDR3 region has the DNA TGTGCCAGTAGCTATCATAACGGGGGCAATCAGCCCCAGCATTTT. It translates to CASSYHNGGNQPQHF.

This clonotype was detected only a few times. V usage is TRBV15 and J usage is TRBJ2-7; possibly TRBD1 for D (5 bases). CDR1 and CDR2 from the germline V gene are LNHNV and YYDKDF (reference sequence). CDR3 length equals 14 residues. The V end lost 1 base, the J end lost 2 bases, and 9 bases lay between the germline ends. The CDR3 reads CATSRGNRPYEQYF. In DNA form, the CDR3 reads TGTGCCACCAGCAGAGGAAACAGGCCCTACGAGCAGTACTTC.

This clonotype has more than one count but fewer than ten. The chain recombines TRBV5-1 with TRBJ2-1; TRBD1 or TRBD2 may be the D gene (5 bases each). V was trimmed by 3 bases and J by 15 bases, leaving 19 bases between them. The CDR3 is 13 residues long. Per the germline V gene, CDR1 is SGHRS and CDR2 is YFSETQ. The CDR3 sequence: CASSSPSGTRLFF. The CDR3 DNA follows: TGCGCCAGCAGCTCGCCCTCCGGGACCCGACTGTTCTTC. The whole variable domain, filled in from reference TRBV5-1 and TRBJ2-1, reads KAGVTQTPRYLIKTRGQQVTLSCSPISGHRSVSWYQQTPGQGLQFLFEYFSETQRNKGNFPGRFSGRQFSNSRSEMNVSTLELGDSALYLCASSSPSGTRLFFGPGTRLTVL.

The chain uses TRBV5-6 and TRBJ1-2, with 9 nucleotides matching TRBD1. This CDR3 is built from 14 residues. The trim removed 4 bases at V and 12 bases at J, leaving 13 bases unmatched. Germline loops: CDR1 SGHDT, CDR2 YYEEEE. The CDR3 is CASSPAGTGLGNTF. CDR3 nucleotide sequence: TGTGCCAGCAGCCCGGCCGGGACAGGGCTGGGAAACACCTTC.

This rearrangement joins TRBV6-5 to TRBJ1-5, with D maybe TRBD1 (6 bases). The CDR3 consists of 16 residues. With 0 bases removed from V and 0 bases from J, the gap between germline ends came to 9 bases. Germline-derived CDR1 and CDR2 are MNHEY and SVGAGI. CDR3: CASSYSGTSSNQPQHF. CDR3 sequence (DNA): TGTGCCAGCAGTTACTCAGGGACAAGTAGCAATCAGCCCCAGCATTTT.

The chain employs TRBV29-1 and TRBJ2-3; D is undetermined. This CDR3 comprises 13 residues. Trimming pared 4 bases from V and 2 bases from J, leaving 10 bases between. Looked up from germline, CDR1 is SQVTM and CDR2 is ANQGSEA. The CDR3 nucleotides are TGCAGCGTTGCCTTCGGTACCACAGATACGCAGTATTTT. The encoded protein is CSVAFGTTDTQYF.

This clonotype has just a few counts. The chain employs TRBV11-2 and TRBJ2-3; no reliable D call. V was trimmed by 5 bases and J by 10 bases, leaving 13 bases between them. The CDR3 is 12 residues long. Germline CDR1 is SGHAT and CDR2 is FQNNGV. The CDR3 DNA sequence: TGTGCCAGCAGCCCAGGCCAGAAGGCGCAGTATTTT. Translating it yields CASSPGQKAQYF.

V is TRBV29-1 and J is TRBJ2-3; D unresolved. Trimming removed 4 bases at V and 0 bases at J, with 8 bases between. This CDR3 is built from 13 residues. Germline V gives CDR1 SQVTM, CDR2 ANQGSEA. As DNA, the CDR3 is TGCAGCGTTGGGGCGGCTAGCACAGATACGCAGTATTTT. It encodes CSVGAASTDTQYF.

The chain joins TRBV18 to TRBJ2-7; D unresolved. The CDR3 has 14 residues. The V gene lost 6 bases and the J gene lost 0 bases, with 12 bases spanning the gap. The V gene's germline CDR1 is KGHSH and CDR2 LQKENI. This chain's CDR3 is CASSRDTHSYEQYF. The CDR3, as DNA: TGTGCCAGCTCGCGCGACACGCACTCCTACGAGCAGTACTTC.

Only a few counts were recorded for this clonotype. The chain recombines TRBV5-1 with TRBJ2-2; the D is unclear. The CDR3 covers 16 residues. V was shortened by 3 bases and J by 7 bases, with 19 bases between the two germline ends. Germline CDR1 is SGHRS and CDR2 is YFSETQ. The CDR3 sequence is CASSSRYMGLGGELFF. The CDR3 DNA is TGCGCCAGCAGCTCCCGTTACATGGGATTAGGCGGGGAGCTGTTTTTT.

This clonotype has just a few counts. V and J are TRBV12-3 or TRBV12-4 and TRBJ2-2; D might be TRBD1 or TRBD2, each matching 5 bases. V lost 4 bases and J lost 0, with 12 bases in between. The CDR3 totals 16 residues. CDR3 loop: CASSSGPRANTGELFF. In DNA form, the CDR3 reads TGTGCCAGCAGTTCGGGACCGCGCGCGAACACCGGGGAGCTGTTTTTT.

This clonotype appeared a few times. The chain couples TRBV11-2 to TRBJ1-1; D gene uncertain. V was cut by 0 bases and J by 7 bases, with 9 bases left in between. The germline V gene encodes CDR1 SGHAT and CDR2 FQNNGV. This CDR3 is built from 13 residues. The CDR3 here is CASSLDRRVEAFF. CDR3 in DNA: TGTGCCAGCAGCTTAGATCGCCGGGTTGAAGCTTTCTTT.

The table lists this clonotype with many counts. The chain has TRBV7-8 and TRBJ1-6; 7 bases line up with TRBD1. From germline, CDR1 is SGHVS and CDR2 FQNEAQ. The CDR3 covers 15 residues. J lost 5 bases, V lost 5 bases, and 6 bases had no gene match. The CDR3 protein is CASSPDRADNSPLHF. CDR3 bases: TGTGCCAGCAGCCCAGACAGGGCTGATAATTCACCCCTCCACTTT.

In its sample, this clonotype was seen a few times. V is TRBV20-1 and J is TRBJ2-3; 9 bases fit TRBD2. The CDR3 is 14 residues long. V shed 3 bases and J 2 bases; nucleotides not matched to a gene: 3. In germline, CDR1 is DFQATT, CDR2 SNEGSKA (reference sequence). The DNA of the CDR3 is TGCAGTGCTAGCCTAGCGGGATCCACAGATACGCAGTATTTT. Translation: CSASLAGSTDTQYF.

The rearrangement links TRBV20-1 to TRBJ2-7, with TRBD2 identical over 7 bases. Trimming removed 1 base from V and 5 bases from J; junction bases left unmatched: 8. The CDR3 consists of 14 residues. CDR1 DFQATT and CDR2 SNEGSKA come from the germline V gene (reference sequence). Here the CDR3 DNA reads TGCAGTGCTAGAGGCGGGAGCCCTAGCGACGAGCAGTACTTC. This sequence encodes CSARGGSPSDEQYF.

This clonotype has more than one count but fewer than ten. The chain carries TRBV29-1 and TRBJ2-7, with TRBD1 matching 9 bases. The CDR3 extends over 13 amino acids. Germline values: CDR1 SQVTM, CDR2 ANQGSEA. V lost 4 bases to trimming and J lost 4 bases; unmatched junction nucleotides: 5. CDR3 protein: CSVAGQGSYEQYF. The CDR3 DNA reads as TGCAGCGTTGCGGGACAGGGCTCGTACGAGCAGTACTTC.

This clonotype was counted only a few times. The gene calls are TRBV29-1 and TRBJ1-1, with a weak D call TRBD1 (5 bases). In germline, CDR1 is SQVTM, CDR2 ANQGSEA. This CDR3 contains 13 residues. V dropped 5 bases and J dropped 1 base, with 11 bases sitting between them. The DNA for the CDR3 is TGCAGCGTTAGTCTGACAGCGAACACTGAAGCTTTCTTT. Translating gives CSVSLTANTEAFF.

This clonotype has a handful of counts. The V and J genes are TRBV20-1 and TRBJ1-5, with 9 positions matching TRBD1. Trimming took 5 bases from V and 6 from J; bases not matched to a gene: 5. CDR1 is DFQATT and CDR2 is SNEGSKA in the germline V gene (reference sequence). There are 13 residues in the CDR3. CDR3 loop: CSALTGGPQPQHF. In DNA, the CDR3 is TGCAGTGCTCTTACAGGGGGCCCTCAGCCCCAGCATTTT.

There are a few counts of this clonotype. The rearrangement links TRBV5-1 to TRBJ2-7, with TRBD2 matching 15 bases. CDR1 and CDR2 from the germline V gene are SGHRS and YFSETQ. The CDR3 length is 17 residues. Trimming took 4 bases from V and 2 from J; bases not matched to a gene: 7. For the CDR3, the DNA is TGCGCCAGCAGCATCGTGGGGACTAGCGGGGGGCCCTACGAGCAGTACTTC. It codes for CASSIVGTSGGPYEQYF.

This clonotype was counted between two and nine times. The V and J genes are TRBV7-9 and TRBJ2-7; possibly TRBD1 or TRBD2 for D (5 bases each). CDR3 size: 15 residues. The V and J ends lost 3 bases and 5 bases respectively, with 17 bases between them. Germline-derived CDR1 and CDR2 are SEHNR and FQNEAQ (reference sequence). The CDR3 DNA is TGTGCCAGCAGCTTCTACCGGGGCAGTAGCGACGAGCAGTACTTC. This encodes CASSFYRGSSDEQYF. Full variable domain (missing parts from reference TRBV7-9 and TRBJ2-7): DTGVSQNPRHKITKRGQNVTFRCDPISEHNRLYWYRQTLGQGPEFLTYFQNEAQLEKSRLLSDRFSAERPKGSFSTLEIQRTEQGDSAMYLCASSFYRGSSDEQYFGPGTRLTVT.

This clonotype was seen a few times. The chain has TRBV15 and TRBJ2-1; 11 positions match TRBD2. The germline CDR1 and CDR2 sequences are LNHNV and YYDKDF (reference sequence). Unmatched junction bases numbered 6, after V lost 3 bases and J lost 5 bases. The CDR3 runs 16 residues. The CDR3 protein is CATSRGGLAVNNEQFF. The CDR3 DNA follows: TGTGCCACCAGCAGGGGGGGACTAGCGGTGAACAATGAGCAGTTCTTC. Looking up the rest from reference TRBV15 and TRBJ2-1 gives the full variable domain: DAMVIQNPRYQVTQFGKPVTLSCSQTLNHNVMYWYQQKSSQAPKLLFHYYDKDFNNEADTPDNFQSRRPNTSFCFLDIRSPGLGDTAMYLCATSRGGLAVNNEQFFGPGTRLTVL.

This clonotype appeared many times. The rearrangement uses TRBV5-1 and TRBJ2-7; TRBD1 agrees at 7 bases. After removal of 3 bases from V and 0 bases from J, the junction contained 3 bases not matched to a gene. This CDR3 is 14 amino acids long. CDR1 and CDR2 from the germline V gene are SGHRS and YFSETQ. CDR3 in amino acids: CASSSGQHSYEQYF. DNA for the CDR3: TGCGCCAGCAGCTCGGGACAGCACTCCTACGAGCAGTACTTC.

This clonotype has a count of ten or more. This chain links TRBV29-1 with TRBJ2-7; no definite D call. The V end lost 0 bases, the J end lost 0 bases, and 15 bases lay between the germline ends. CDR3 size: 16 residues. Germline CDR1 reads SQVTM; CDR2 reads ANQGSEA. CDR3: CSVEDLDKQNSYEQYF. The CDR3 bases are TGCAGCGTTGAAGATCTTGACAAACAAAACTCCTACGAGCAGTACTTC.

This clonotype was detected ten times or more. The chain recombines TRBV16 with TRBJ1-1, with a tentative D call TRBD1 (5 bases). With 3 bases removed from V and 6 bases from J, the gap between germline ends came to 11 bases. This CDR3 has 13 residues. Germline V CDR1 and CDR2: KGHSY, FQNENV. CDR3 sequence reads: CASSHTGHPEAFF. DNA for the CDR3: TGTGCCAGCAGCCACACAGGACATCCTGAAGCTTTCTTT. The variable domain in full, with the rest retrieved from reference TRBV16 and TRBJ1-1, is GEEVAQTPKHLVRGEGQKAKLYCAPIKGHSYVFWYQQVLKNEFKFLISFQNENVFDETGMPKERFSAKCLPNSPCSLEIQATKLEDSAVYFCASSHTGHPEAFFGQGTRLTVV.

The CDR3, as DNA: TGCAGTGCCCCCCCGGGGGGTTATTGGGCAGATACGCAGTATTTT. Its protein product is CSAPPGGYWADTQYF. This chain joins TRBV20-1 and TRBJ2-3; TRBD2 matches at 7 bases. The V gene end was trimmed by 6 bases and the J gene end by 4 bases; junction bases not matched to a gene: 13. From germline, CDR1 is DFQATT and CDR2 SNEGSKA (reference sequence). The CDR3 loop spans 15 amino acids.

The rearrangement joins TRBV5-5 to TRBJ1-4, with D tentatively TRBD1 (6 bases). The V end lost 4 bases, the J end lost 10 bases, and 23 bases lay between the germline ends. The CDR3 totals 16 residues. The V gene's germline CDR1 is SGHKS and CDR2 YYEKEE (reference sequence). DNA of the CDR3: TGTGCCAGCAGCCCGGAACTCAGCCGGGACATCGGAAAACTGTTTTTT. Translated, it gives CASSPELSRDIGKLFF. The variable domain in full, with the rest retrieved from reference TRBV5-5 and TRBJ1-4, is DAGVTQSPTHLIKTRGQQVTLRCSPISGHKSVSWYQQVLGQGPQFIFQYYEKEERGRGNFPDRFSARQFPNYSSELNVNALLLGDSALYLCASSPELSRDIGKLFFGSGTQLSVL.

In this sample, this clonotype turned up a few times. The chain couples TRBV2 to TRBJ2-7; 8 positions agree with TRBD1. The CDR3 is 13 residues long. V trimming: 3 bases; J trimming: 5 bases; junction bases outside the gene matches: 3. CDR1 is SNHLY and CDR2 is FYNNEI in the germline V gene. The CDR3 is CASSDRGQNEQYF. In nucleotides, the CDR3 is TGTGCCAGCAGTGACAGGGGGCAAAACGAGCAGTACTTC.

This clonotype was seen more than once but under ten times. The chain recombines TRBV7-9 with TRBJ2-3; D remains ambiguous. The CDR3 contains 13 residues. V dropped 8 bases and J dropped 1 base, with 10 bases sitting between them. The germline gives CDR1 SEHNR, CDR2 FQNEAQ (reference sequence). In nucleotides, the CDR3 is TGTGCCAGCGGGTCTCGCGGCACAGATACGCAGTATTTT. Its translation is CASGSRGTDTQYF.